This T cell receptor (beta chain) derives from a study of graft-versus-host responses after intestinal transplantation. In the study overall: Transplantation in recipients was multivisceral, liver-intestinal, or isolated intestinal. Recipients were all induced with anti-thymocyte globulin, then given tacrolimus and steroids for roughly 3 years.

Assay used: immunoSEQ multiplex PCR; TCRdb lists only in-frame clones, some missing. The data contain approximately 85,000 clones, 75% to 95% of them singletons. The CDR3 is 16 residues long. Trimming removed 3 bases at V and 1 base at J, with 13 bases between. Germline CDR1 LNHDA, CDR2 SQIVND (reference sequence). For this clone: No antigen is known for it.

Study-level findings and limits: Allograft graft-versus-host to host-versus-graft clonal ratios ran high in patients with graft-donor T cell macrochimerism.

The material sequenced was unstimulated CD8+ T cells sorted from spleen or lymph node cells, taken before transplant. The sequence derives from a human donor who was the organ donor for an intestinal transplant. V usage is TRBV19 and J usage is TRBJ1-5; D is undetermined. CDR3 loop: CASSIRTFESNQPQHF. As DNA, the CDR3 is TGTGCCAGTAGTATCCGTACATTCGAAAGCAATCAGCCCCAGCATTTT.